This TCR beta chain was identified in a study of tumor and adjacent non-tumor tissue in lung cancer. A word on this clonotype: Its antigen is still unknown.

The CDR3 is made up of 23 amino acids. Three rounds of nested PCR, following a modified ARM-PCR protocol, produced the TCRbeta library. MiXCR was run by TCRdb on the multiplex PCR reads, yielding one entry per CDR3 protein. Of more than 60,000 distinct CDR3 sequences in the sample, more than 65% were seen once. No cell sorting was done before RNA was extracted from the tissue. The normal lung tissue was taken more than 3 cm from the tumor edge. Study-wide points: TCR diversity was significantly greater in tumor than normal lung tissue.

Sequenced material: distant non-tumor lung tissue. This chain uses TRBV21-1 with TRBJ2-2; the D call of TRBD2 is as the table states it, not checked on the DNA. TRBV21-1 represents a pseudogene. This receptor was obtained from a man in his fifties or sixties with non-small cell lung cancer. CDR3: CASSKTGASGSSPIRANTGELFF. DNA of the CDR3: TGTGCCAGCAGCAAAACGGGCGCTAGCGGGAGCTCTCCTATAAGAGCGAACACCGGGGAGCTGTTTTTT.